This T cell receptor beta chain was recovered during a study of OX40 agonist ivuxolimab in advanced cancers. Germline values: CDR1 SGHTA, CDR2 FQGNSA. V gave up 3 bases and J gave up 4 bases, with 15 bases separating them. The CDR3 sequence is 15 residues long. The repertoire was sequenced with immunoSEQ multiplex PCR; TCRdb's copy has only in-frame clones and lacks some. The sample has about 49,000 clones; 80% to 90% are singletons. The chain recombines TRBV7-2 with TRBJ1-1, with D unclear. The TCR sequence derives from an adult with an advanced solid tumor such as melanoma, head and neck, liver or kidney cancer. Sequencing used CD4+ or CD8+ T cells sorted from blood, obtained in a trial of the OX40 agonist ivuxolimab. CDR3 sequence reads: CASSFSTSSPTEAFF. CDR3 DNA: TGTGCCAGCAGCTTTAGTACAAGTTCTCCCACTGAAGCTTTCTTT.